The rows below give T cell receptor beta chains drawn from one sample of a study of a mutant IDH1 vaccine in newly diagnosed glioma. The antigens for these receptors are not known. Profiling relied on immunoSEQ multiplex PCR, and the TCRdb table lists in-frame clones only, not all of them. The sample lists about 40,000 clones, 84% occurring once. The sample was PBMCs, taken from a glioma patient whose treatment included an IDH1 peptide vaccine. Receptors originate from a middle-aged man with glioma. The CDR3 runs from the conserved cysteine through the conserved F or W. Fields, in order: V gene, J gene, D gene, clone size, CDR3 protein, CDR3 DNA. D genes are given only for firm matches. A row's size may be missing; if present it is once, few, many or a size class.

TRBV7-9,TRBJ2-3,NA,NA,CASTLTDTQYF,TGTGCCAGCACCCTCACAGATACGCAGTATTTT
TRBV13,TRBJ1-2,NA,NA,CASSAGVGYGYTF,TGTGCCAGCAGCGCAGGGGTAGGGTATGGCTACACCTTC
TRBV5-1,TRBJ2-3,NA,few,CASTPAVYTDTQYF,TGCGCCAGCACCCCCGCGGTTTACACAGATACGCAGTATTTT
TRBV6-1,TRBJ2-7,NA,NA,CASSEASYSYEQYF,TGTGCCAGCAGTGAGGCTAGCTACTCCTACGAGCAGTACTTC
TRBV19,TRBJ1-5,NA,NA,CASSIRGVNQPQHF,TGTGCCAGTAGTATTCGGGGGGTGAATCAGCCCCAGCATTTT
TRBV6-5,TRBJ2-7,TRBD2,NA,CASSWREGLYEQYF,TGTGCCAGCAGTTGGCGGGAGGGCCTTTACGAGCAGTACTTC
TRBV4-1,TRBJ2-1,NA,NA,CASSQVHGRGQNEQFF,TGCGCCAGCAGCCAAGTGCATGGGAGGGGACAAAATGAGCAGTTCTTC
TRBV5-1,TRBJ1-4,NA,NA,CASSLVWTGTTNEKLFF,TGCGCCAGCAGCTTGGTTTGGACGGGAACAACTAATGAAAAACTGTTTTTT
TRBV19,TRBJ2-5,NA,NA,CASSTEAETQYF,TGTGCCAGTAGTACCGAGGCGGAGACCCAGTACTTC
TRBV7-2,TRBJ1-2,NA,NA,CASSLGGHKGYTF,TGTGCCAGCAGCTTAGGCGGGCATAAAGGCTACACCTTC
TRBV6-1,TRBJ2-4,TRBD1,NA,CASSRDRGDIQYF,TGTGCCAGCAGCAGAGACAGGGGGGACATTCAGTACTTC
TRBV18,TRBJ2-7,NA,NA,CASSPGVGSYEQYF,TGTGCCAGCTCACCCGGTGTCGGTTCCTACGAGCAGTACTTC
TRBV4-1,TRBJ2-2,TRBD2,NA,CASTTTSRALVSGELFF,TGCGCCAGCACCACGACTAGCCGGGCTTTGGTCTCCGGGGAGCTGTTTTTT
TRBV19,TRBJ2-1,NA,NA,CATFYNEQFF,TGTGCCACCTTCTACAATGAGCAGTTCTTC
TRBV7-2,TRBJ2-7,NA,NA,CASSKTGPEQYF,TGTGCCAGCAGCAAAACAGGACCCGAGCAGTACTTC
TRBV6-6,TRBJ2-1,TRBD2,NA,CASSPSGRAYNEQFF,TGTGCCAGCAGTCCTAGCGGGAGGGCCTACAATGAGCAGTTCTTC
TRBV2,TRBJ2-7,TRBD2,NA,CASSGSGIISEQYF,TGTGCCAGCAGTGGAAGCGGGATCATAAGCGAGCAGTACTTC
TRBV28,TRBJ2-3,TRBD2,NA,CASSWGGRWADTQYF,TGTGCCAGCAGTTGGGGGGGACGTTGGGCAGATACGCAGTATTTT
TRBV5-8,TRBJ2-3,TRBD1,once,CASSLGDRGTDTQYF,TGTGCCAGCAGCTTAGGGGACAGGGGCACAGATACGCAGTATTTT
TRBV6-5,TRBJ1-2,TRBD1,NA,CASSYRDRGRGGYTF,TGTGCCAGCAGTTACCGGGACAGGGGGAGAGGAGGCTACACCTTC
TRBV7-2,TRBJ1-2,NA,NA,CASSTGWADGYTF,TGTGCCAGCAGCACAGGGTGGGCGGATGGCTACACCTTC
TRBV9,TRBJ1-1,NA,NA,CASSGGGLWNTEAFF,TGTGCCAGCAGCGGGGGGGGCCTGTGGAACACTGAAGCTTTCTTT
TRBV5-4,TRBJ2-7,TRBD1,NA,CASSPGQGAYEQYF,TGTGCCAGCAGCCCGGGACAGGGTGCCTACGAGCAGTACTTC